Presented here are 29 T cell receptor beta chains from one specimen sequenced in a study of blood T cell repertoires in COVID-19. Assay: immunoSEQ multiplex PCR; the TCRdb copy retains only in-frame clones and omits some. Among 240,000 or so clones listed, around 90% were seen once. Input material: peripheral blood. The receptors were sampled from a woman between 35 and 50 years old who had recovered from COVID-19.

This clone was counted a few times. This chain uses TRBV5-4 with TRBJ2-7, with TRBD2 matching over 14 bases. The CDR3 runs to 18 residues. Per germline, CDR1 SGHNT and CDR2 YYREEE (reference sequence). V gave up 4 bases and J gave up 2 bases; unmatched junction bases: 11. The CDR3 region has the DNA TGTGCCAGCAGCCCATTGGGACTAGCGGGAGAGGAGGCCTACGAGCAGTACTTC. Translation gives CASSPLGLAGEEAYEQYF. The variable domain in full, with the rest retrieved from reference TRBV5-4 and TRBJ2-7, is ETGVTQSPTHLIKTRGQQVTLRCSSQSGHNTVSWYQQALGQGPQFIFQYYREEENGRGNFPPRFSGLQFPNYSSELNVNALELDDSALYLCASSPLGLAGEEAYEQYFGPGTRLTVT.

The rearrangement uses TRBV12-3 or TRBV12-4 and TRBJ1-4; D is perhaps TRBD1 (5 bases). The ends were cut back, 1 base at V and 8 bases at J, with 8 bases in the middle. There are 13 residues in the CDR3. The CDR3 DNA follows: TGTGCCAGCAGTTTAGGGGGCCGAGAAAAACTGTTTTTT. The encoded protein is CASSLGGREKLFF.

V and J are TRBV12-3 or TRBV12-4 and TRBJ2-5; D unresolved. V lost 8 bases, J lost 2 bases, and 12 bases lay in between. This CDR3 is 13 amino acids long. This chain's CDR3 is CASARSPQETQYF. The CDR3 nucleotides read TGTGCCAGCGCCCGGTCCCCACAAGAGACCCAGTACTTC.

The genes are TRBV5-1 and TRBJ2-1; 7 bases are shared with TRBD1. Germline trimming cut 4 bases from V and 13 bases from J; bases unmatched to any gene: 8. The CDR3 runs 12 residues. Germline values: CDR1 SGHRS, CDR2 YFSETQ. The CDR3 here is CASSPPGTVQFF. CDR3 DNA: TGCGCCAGCAGCCCACCCGGGACAGTTCAGTTCTTC.

The chain couples TRBV7-3 to TRBJ1-6; 8 bases are a match to TRBD1. Trimming removed 5 bases from V and 10 bases from J; junction bases left unmatched: 4. This CDR3 has 13 amino acids. Germline-derived CDR1 and CDR2 are SGHTA and FQGTGA. CDR3: CASSPRQGSPLHF. The CDR3 DNA reads as TGTGCCAGCAGCCCTAGACAGGGGTCACCCCTCCACTTT. The complete variable domain, with remaining parts taken from reference TRBV7-3 and TRBJ1-6, reads GAGVSQTPSNKVTEKGKYVELRCDPISGHTALYWYRQSLGQGPEFLIYFQGTGAADDSGLPNDRFFAVRPEGSVSTLKIQRTERGDSAVYLCASSPRQGSPLHFGNGTRLTVT.

The CDR3 reads CSVPRASGQTYNEQFF. Here the CDR3 DNA reads TGCAGCGTCCCCAGAGCGAGCGGGCAGACCTACAATGAGCAGTTCTTC. This chain joins TRBV29-1 and TRBJ2-1; TRBD2 is a possible D gene (6 bases). V dropped 6 bases and J dropped 2 bases, with 20 bases sitting between them. CDR1 and CDR2 from the germline V gene are SQVTM and ANQGSEA. CDR3 length: 16 residues.

The J gene is TRBJ1-1, the V gene TRBV7-9; tentative D call: TRBD1 (5 bases). Germline CDR1 is SEHNR and CDR2 is FQNEAQ (reference sequence). This CDR3 region has 16 residues. V was trimmed by 7 bases and J by 0 bases, leaving 18 bases between them. The CDR3 spells CASTNPDRGMNTEAFF. CDR3 nucleotide sequence: TGTGCCAGCACAAACCCCGATCGGGGGATGAACACTGAAGCTTTCTTT. Filled out from reference TRBV7-9 and TRBJ1-1, the complete variable domain reads DTGVSQNPRHKITKRGQNVTFRCDPISEHNRLYWYRQTLGQGPEFLTYFQNEAQLEKSRLLSDRFSAERPKGSFSTLEIQRTEQGDSAMYLCASTNPDRGMNTEAFFGQGTRLTVV.

This chain connects TRBV10-3 to TRBJ1-6; 11 bases are a match to TRBD1. CDR1 ENHRY and CDR2 SYGVKD come from the germline V gene. This CDR3 spans 17 amino acids. J lost 10 bases, V lost 1 base, and 9 bases had no gene match. The CDR3 region is CAISEFGGQGVNSPLHF. CDR3 nucleotide sequence: TGTGCCATCAGTGAGTTCGGGGGACAGGGGGTTAACTCACCCCTCCACTTT.

The CDR3 spells CPHETQYF. The CDR3, as DNA: TGTCCACATGAGACCCAGTACTTC. V usage is TRBV30 and J usage is TRBJ2-5; unclear D gene. This CDR3 region has 8 residues. Germline V CDR1 and CDR2: GTSNPN, SVGIG (reference sequence).

A single count supports this clone. The chain joins TRBV7-3 to TRBJ2-1, with a weak D call TRBD1 (5 bases). Between the trimmed V and J ends, which lost 5 bases and 5 bases, there was a span of 16 bases. Looked up from germline, CDR1 is SGHTA and CDR2 is FQGTGA. This CDR3 spans 15 amino acids. The CDR3 DNA reads TGTGCCAGCAGCCCCGCCGTTGGGGCCCACAATGAGCAGTTCTTC. Encoded protein: CASSPAVGAHNEQFF.

The chain combines TRBV3-1 (or the pseudogene TRBV3-2) with TRBJ2-3, with TRBD2 matching 8 bases. In germline, CDR1 is LGHDT, CDR2 YNNKEL (reference sequence). V dropped 1 base and J dropped 7; count of bases not matched to a gene: 4. There are 14 residues in the CDR3. CDR3: CASSQGRGGYTQYF. The CDR3 DNA follows: TGTGCCAGCAGCCAAGGCCGGGGGGGGTATACGCAGTATTTT.

The V call is TRBV20-1, the J call TRBJ1-6, with D unclear. Germline V CDR1 and CDR2: DFQATT, SNEGSKA (reference sequence). V shed 3 bases and J shed 4 bases, with 13 bases lying between them. The CDR3 consists of 15 residues. CDR3 sequence: CSASGEAGYNSPLHF. The CDR3 DNA is TGCAGTGCTAGTGGGGAGGCGGGATATAATTCACCCCTCCACTTT.

The chain combines TRBV29-1 with TRBJ2-1; the D gene is possibly TRBD1 (6 bases). This CDR3 region has 13 residues. Trimming pared 0 bases from V and 12 bases from J, leaving 15 bases between. Germline CDR1 SQVTM, CDR2 ANQGSEA. The CDR3 DNA sequence: TGCAGCGTTGAAGAGGGGGCGGTGGGGCGGCAGTTCTTC. This codes for CSVEEGAVGRQFF.

This clone turned up a few times. The CDR3: CASRPGPGSYTF. In DNA form, the CDR3 reads TGTGCCAGCAGACCGGGCCCAGGGAGCTACACCTTC. The chain recombines TRBV5-8 with TRBJ1-2, with a tentative D call TRBD1 (5 bases). The V and J ends lost 5 bases and 9 bases respectively, with 14 bases between them. The CDR3 runs 12 residues. Germline loops: CDR1 SGHTS, CDR2 YDEGEE.

The genes are TRBV9 and TRBJ1-2, with 10 nucleotides matching TRBD1. From germline, CDR1 is SGDLS and CDR2 YYNGEE. CDR3 size: 15 residues. The junction had 12 bases not matched to a gene; V was cut back by 4 bases and J by 9 bases. The CDR3 region is CASSPRTGGPPRYTF. CDR3 coding DNA: TGTGCCAGCAGCCCCCGGACAGGGGGGCCCCCCCGCTACACCTTC. The whole variable domain, filled in from reference TRBV9 and TRBJ1-2, reads DSGVTQTPKHLITATGQRVTLRCSPRSGDLSVYWYQQSLDQGLQFLIQYYNGEERAKGNILERFSAQQFPDLHSELNLSSLELGDSALYFCASSPRTGGPPRYTFGSGTRLTVV.

The V gene is TRBV19, the J gene TRBJ2-7, with TRBD1 matching over 9 bases. CDR1 LNHDA and CDR2 SQIVND come from the germline V gene (reference sequence). V dropped 4 bases and J dropped 7; count of bases not matched to a gene: 14. The CDR3 sequence is 16 residues long. The CDR3 loop is CASSTPGTGTAGEQYF. The CDR3 DNA reads as TGTGCCAGTAGTACCCCCGGGACAGGGACAGCGGGGGAGCAGTACTTC.

The V gene is TRBV10-3, the J gene TRBJ2-6, with no clear D. Trimming took off 2 bases at V and 0 bases at J, with 11 bases between the two ends. This CDR3 is 17 amino acids long. Germline V gene lookup returns CDR1 ENHRY and CDR2 SYGVKD. The CDR3 bases are TGTGCCATCAGTGAGCCGAGGCCCAGCTCTGGGGCCAACGTCCTGACTTTC. It yields the protein CAISEPRPSSGANVLTF.

This chain uses TRBV5-8 with TRBJ2-2; 9 bases are shared with TRBD1. J gave up 3 bases and V 3 bases, and 6 bases lay outside the gene matches. The CDR3 runs to 16 residues. Germline CDR1 is SGHTS and CDR2 is YDEGEE. The CDR3 region has the DNA TGTGCCAGCAGCTATGGGACAGGGATATACACCGGGGAGCTGTTTTTT. Protein product: CASSYGTGIYTGELFF.

The rearrangement links TRBV4-2 to TRBJ1-1, with a tentative D call TRBD1 (6 bases). Germline loops: CDR1 LGHNA, CDR2 YNFKEQ. CDR3 size: 14 residues. Trimming removed 4 bases from V and 4 bases from J, with 13 bases in between. The CDR3 sequence: CASSPRGATTEAFF. In nucleotides, the CDR3 is TGTGCCAGCAGCCCGCGGGGGGCTACCACTGAAGCTTTCTTT.

The CDR3 is CASSFLTGEGYTF. The CDR3 DNA sequence: TGTGCCAGCAGCTTCCTGACAGGGGAGGGCTACACCTTC. This rearrangement joins TRBV7-3 to TRBJ1-2; 8 bases line up with TRBD1. CDR1 and CDR2 (germline): SGHTA, FQGTGA. The CDR3 sequence is 13 residues long. Unmatched junction bases numbered 5, after V lost 3 bases and J lost 8 bases.

V usage is TRBV5-8 and J usage is TRBJ1-6, with 9 bases that match TRBD1. The V gene end was trimmed by 7 bases and the J gene end by 0 bases; junction bases not matched to a gene: 2. The CDR3 runs to 15 residues. The V gene's germline CDR1 is SGHTS and CDR2 YDEGEE. CDR3 sequence (DNA): TGTGCCAGCCAGGACAGGGGCTCCTATAATTCACCCCTCCACTTT. Translation gives CASQDRGSYNSPLHF.

The gene calls are TRBV5-1 and TRBJ2-1, with D possibly being TRBD2 (6 bases). Germline V gene lookup returns CDR1 SGHRS and CDR2 YFSETQ. Trimming left V 4 bases short and J 0 bases short, with 14 bases between. The CDR3 contains 16 residues. The CDR3 DNA reads TGCGCCAGCAGCCCCGCGGGACCAGCCTCCTACAATGAGCAGTTCTTC. Translating it yields CASSPAGPASYNEQFF.

The genes are TRBV6-2 or TRBV6-3 and TRBJ2-3; 7 bases fit TRBD2. The CDR3 contains 15 residues. Germline V gene lookup returns CDR1 MNHEY and CDR2 SVGEGT. V gave up 5 bases and J gave up 6 bases; unmatched junction bases: 11. CDR3 nucleotides: TGTGCCAGCAGTCCCGGGACTGGGAGGGCGGATACGCAGTATTTT. It yields the protein CASSPGTGRADTQYF.

The J gene is TRBJ1-4, the V gene TRBV6-2 or TRBV6-3; TRBD1 matches at 9 bases. This CDR3 comprises 14 residues. The junction had 3 bases not matched to a gene; V was cut back by 5 bases and J by 5 bases. Germline CDR1 reads MNHEY; CDR2 reads SVGEGT. In nucleotides, the CDR3 is TGTGCCAGCAGTCCCGGGACAGGGAATGAAAAACTGTTTTTT. Translation gives CASSPGTGNEKLFF.

This clone turned up a few times. The V and J genes are TRBV28 and TRBJ2-7, with TRBD1 matching 7 bases. This CDR3 spans 15 amino acids. Germline CDR1 and CDR2: MDHEN and SYDVKM. Trimming took 1 base from V and 3 from J; bases not matched to a gene: 6. The CDR3 reads CASSLSPGDSYEQYF. As DNA, the CDR3 is TGTGCCAGCAGTTTATCCCCTGGGGACAGCTACGAGCAGTACTTC.

V and J are TRBV5-8 and TRBJ1-1, with TRBD1 matching 7 bases. J was trimmed by 1 base and V by 10 bases; bases with no gene match: 16. Germline V gene lookup returns CDR1 SGHTS and CDR2 YDEGEE. CDR3 size: 16 residues. The CDR3 bases are TGTGCCGACACGAACAGGGGAATGGGAACGAACACTGAAGCTTTCTTT. Residues: CADTNRGMGTNTEAFF.

V is TRBV6-5 and J is TRBJ2-1, with TRBD2 matching over 12 bases. V trimming: 6 bases; J trimming: 7 bases; junction bases outside the gene matches: 7. The germline V gene encodes CDR1 MNHEY and CDR2 SVGAGI. The CDR3 runs to 15 residues. CDR3 coding DNA: TGTGCCAGCAGCACCGCCGGGACTAGCGGGAATGAGCAGTTCTTC. It codes for CASSTAGTSGNEQFF.

The chain links TRBV7-2 to TRBJ2-5; D possibly corresponds to TRBD1 (6 bases). Germline lookup yields CDR1 SGHTA and CDR2 FQGNSA. The CDR3 is made up of 15 amino acids. With 1 base removed from V and 3 bases from J, the gap between germline ends came to 12 bases. The CDR3 loop reads CASSLEWGTKETQYF. Here the CDR3 DNA reads TGTGCCAGCAGCTTAGAGTGGGGGACAAAAGAGACCCAGTACTTC.

With respect to this clone: Other nucleotide sequences from this sample produce the same CDR3. The V gene is TRBV7-2, the J gene TRBJ2-1, with 7 bases matching TRBD2. This CDR3 region has 15 residues. V shed 1 base and J 0 bases; nucleotides not matched to a gene: 0. CDR1 and CDR2 from the germline V gene are SGHTA and FQGNSA. As DNA, the CDR3 is TGTGCCAGCAGCTTAGGGGGGGGCTCCTACAATGAGCAGTTCTTC. Encoded protein: CASSLGGGSYNEQFF.